The rows below give T cell receptor beta chains drawn from one sample of a study of Ad26.COV2.S vaccination and SARS-CoV-2 variants. The repertoire was sequenced with immunoSEQ multiplex PCR; TCRdb's copy has only in-frame clones and lacks some. The sample holds more than 250,000 clones, around 87% seen once. Sequencing was performed on peripheral blood, taken in a trial of Ad26.COV2.S vaccine versus placebo. These receptors came from a person between 18 and 65 years old who received the Ad26.COV2.S COVID-19 vaccine or a placebo. The CDR3 runs from the conserved cysteine through the conserved F or W. D genes are given only for firm matches. Part of the rows lack a size; the others show once, few, many or a class for expanded clones.

TRBJ2-1 once 13 TRBV12-3/TRBV12-4 NA CASSLIEGNEQFF TGTGCCAGCAGTTTAATCGAGGGAAATGAGCAGTTCTTC
TRBJ2-1 once 13 TRBV11-3 NA CASSLRLEAEQFF TGTGCCAGCAGCTTAAGACTAGAGGCTGAGCAGTTCTTC
TRBJ1-6 few 16 TRBV9 NA CASSVEGQLLGTPLHF TGTGCCAGCAGCGTAGAGGGGCAACTCTTAGGGACACCCCTCCACTTT
TRBJ1-5 once 15 TRBV6-5 NA CASSYGQYSNQPQHF TGTGCCAGCAGTTACGGACAGTATAGCAATCAGCCCCAGCATTTT
TRBJ2-7 NA 12 TRBV12-3/TRBV12-4 TRBD2 CASSVTSDEQYF TGTGCCAGCAGCGTGACTAGCGACGAGCAGTACTTC
TRBJ2-7 few 13 TRBV19 TRBD2 CASNGTSIGEQYF TGTGCCAGTAACGGGACTAGCATAGGCGAGCAGTACTTC
TRBJ2-7 NA 14 TRBV7-6 NA CASSLTEGFREQYF TGTGCCAGCAGCTTAACGGAGGGTTTCCGCGAGCAGTACTTC
TRBJ1-5 NA 17 TRBV7-2 NA CASSLAPWQGSNQPQHF TGTGCCAGCAGCTTAGCGCCTTGGCAGGGCAGCAATCAGCCCCAGCATTTT
TRBJ2-1 NA 14 TRBV5-1 NA CASSLPVSYNEQFF TGCGCCAGCAGCTTGCCGGTTTCCTACAATGAGCAGTTCTTC
TRBJ2-6 NA 16 TRBV5-4 NA CASSRGGYSGANVLTF TGTGCCAGCAGCCGTGGCGGGTACTCTGGGGCCAACGTCCTGACTTTC
TRBJ2-7 NA 14 TRBV19 TRBD1 CASRGQGAYYEQYF TGTGCCAGTAGGGGACAGGGGGCGTACTACGAGCAGTACTTC
TRBJ1-2 NA 13 TRBV10-3 NA CAISEDSLYGYTF TGTGCCATCAGTGAGGACAGTCTCTATGGCTACACCTTC
TRBJ2-7 few 13 TRBV4-1 TRBD1 CASSPRQGYEQYF TGCGCCAGCAGCCCCCGACAGGGGTACGAGCAGTACTTC